This TCR beta chain was profiled in a study of post-analysis software for immune sequencing data. General observations from the study: About five TRBV segments were more frequent in patients than controls; TRBV5-6, TRBV5-1 and TRBV20-1 belonged to this group. Significantly decreased normalized Chao1 diversity was recorded for multiple sclerosis patients relative to controls. Samples from a shared batch, those prepared together, strongly co-clustered by F measure.

Libraries were made from TCR beta cDNA, and they carried unique molecular identifiers. TCRdb reprocessed the PCR reads with MiXCR, giving one entry per CDR3 protein. Among 650,000 to 900,000 distinct CDR3 sequences listed, around 42% were seen once. In this sample, this clonotype turned up once. Its antigen is unidentified. One end of the junction fails to match germline, which may point to a read error. Germline V CDR1 and CDR2: SGHVS, FQNEAQ. There are 16 residues in the CDR3. This chain joins TRBV7-8 and TRBJ2-1; the D gene is possibly TRBD1 (6 bases). This TCR derives from a girl aged 10-17 years with multiple sclerosis. Sequenced material: blood. The chain's CDR3 is CASSAKESRGSVEQVF. CDR3 nucleotides: TGTGCCAGCAGCGCCAAAGAGAGCAGGGGTTCGGTCGAGCAGGTCTTC.